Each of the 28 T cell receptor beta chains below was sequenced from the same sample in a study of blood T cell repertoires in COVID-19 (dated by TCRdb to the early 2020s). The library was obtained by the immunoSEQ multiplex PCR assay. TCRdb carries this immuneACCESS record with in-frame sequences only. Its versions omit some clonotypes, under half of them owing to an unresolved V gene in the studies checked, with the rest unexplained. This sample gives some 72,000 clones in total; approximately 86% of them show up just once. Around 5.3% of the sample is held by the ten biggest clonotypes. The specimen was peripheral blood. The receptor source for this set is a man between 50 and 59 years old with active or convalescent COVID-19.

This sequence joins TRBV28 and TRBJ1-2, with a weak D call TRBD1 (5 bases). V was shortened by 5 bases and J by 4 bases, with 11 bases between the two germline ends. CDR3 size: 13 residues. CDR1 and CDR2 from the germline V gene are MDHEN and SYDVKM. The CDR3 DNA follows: TGTGCCAGCAGTGTGGGGGGAGCCTATGGCTACACCTTC. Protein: CASSVGGAYGYTF.

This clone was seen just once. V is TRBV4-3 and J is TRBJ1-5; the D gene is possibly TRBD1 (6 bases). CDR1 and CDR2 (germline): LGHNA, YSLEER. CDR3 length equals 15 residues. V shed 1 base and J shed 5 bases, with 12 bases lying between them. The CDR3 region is CASSQGVAGDQPQHF. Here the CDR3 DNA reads TGCGCCAGCAGCCAAGGAGTCGCAGGGGATCAGCCCCAGCATTTT.

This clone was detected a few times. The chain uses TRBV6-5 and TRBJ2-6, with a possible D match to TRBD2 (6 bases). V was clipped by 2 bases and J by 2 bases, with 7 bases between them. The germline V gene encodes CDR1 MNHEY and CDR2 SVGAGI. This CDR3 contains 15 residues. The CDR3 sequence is CASSYGGAGANVLTF. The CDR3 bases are TGTGCCAGCAGTTACGGCGGGGCTGGGGCCAACGTCCTGACTTTC.

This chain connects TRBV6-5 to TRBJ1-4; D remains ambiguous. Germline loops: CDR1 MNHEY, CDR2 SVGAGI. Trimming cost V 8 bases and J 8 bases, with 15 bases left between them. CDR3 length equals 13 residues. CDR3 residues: CASQEGLTEKLFF. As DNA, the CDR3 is TGTGCCAGCCAGGAGGGTCTAACCGAAAAACTGTTTTTT.

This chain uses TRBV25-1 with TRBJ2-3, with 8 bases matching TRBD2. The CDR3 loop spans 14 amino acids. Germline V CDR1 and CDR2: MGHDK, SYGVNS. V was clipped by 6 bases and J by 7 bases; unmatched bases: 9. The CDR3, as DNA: TGTGCCAGCAGCCCTAAGCGGGGGCTCAATACGCAGTATTTT. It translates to CASSPKRGLNTQYF.

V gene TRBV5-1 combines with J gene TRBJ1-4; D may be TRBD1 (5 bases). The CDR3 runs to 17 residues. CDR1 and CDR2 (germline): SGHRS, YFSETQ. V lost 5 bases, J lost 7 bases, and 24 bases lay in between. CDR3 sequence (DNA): TGCGCCAGCAGTCATACTCTGAAGGGGCCCTGGTCTGAAAAACTGTTTTTT. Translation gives CASSHTLKGPWSEKLFF.

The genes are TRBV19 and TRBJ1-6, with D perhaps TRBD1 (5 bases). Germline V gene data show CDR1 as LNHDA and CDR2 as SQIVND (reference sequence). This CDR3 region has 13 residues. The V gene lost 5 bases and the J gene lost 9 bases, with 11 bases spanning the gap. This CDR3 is CASSGQGSSPLHF. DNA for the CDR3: TGTGCCAGTAGTGGGCAGGGCTCTTCACCCCTCCACTTT. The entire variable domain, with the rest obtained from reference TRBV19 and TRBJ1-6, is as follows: DGGITQSPKYLFRKEGQNVTLSCEQNLNHDAMYWYRQDPGQGLRLIYYSQIVNDFQKGDIAEGYSVSREKKESFPLTVTSAQKNPTAFYLCASSGQGSSPLHFGNGTRLTVT.

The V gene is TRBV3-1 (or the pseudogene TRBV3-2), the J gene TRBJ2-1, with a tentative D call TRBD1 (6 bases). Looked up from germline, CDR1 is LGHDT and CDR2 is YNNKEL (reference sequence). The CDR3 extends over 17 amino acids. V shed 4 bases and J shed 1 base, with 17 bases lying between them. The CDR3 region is CASSPSYRDTSYNEQFF. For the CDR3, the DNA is TGTGCCAGCAGCCCTTCGTATAGGGACACTTCCTACAATGAGCAGTTCTTC.

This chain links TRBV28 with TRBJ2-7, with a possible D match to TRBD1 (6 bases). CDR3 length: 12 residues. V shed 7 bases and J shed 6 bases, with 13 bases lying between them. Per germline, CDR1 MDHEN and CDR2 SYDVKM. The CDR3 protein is CASKQGTGEQYF. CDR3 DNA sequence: TGTGCCAGCAAACAGGGAACGGGCGAGCAGTACTTC.

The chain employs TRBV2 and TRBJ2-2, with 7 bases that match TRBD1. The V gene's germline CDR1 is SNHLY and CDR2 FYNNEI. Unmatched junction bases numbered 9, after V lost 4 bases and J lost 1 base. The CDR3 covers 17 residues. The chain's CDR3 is CASSVQGYVGNTGELFF. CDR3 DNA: TGTGCCAGCAGTGTACAGGGGTATGTTGGGAACACCGGGGAGCTGTTTTTT.

CDR3 protein: CASSLPGTKKDGYTF. The CDR3 DNA reads as TGTGCCAGCAGCCTACCCGGGACAAAGAAAGATGGCTACACCTTC. V is TRBV13 and J is TRBJ1-2; weak D call: TRBD1 (6 bases). The CDR3 extends over 15 amino acids. V shed 5 bases and J shed 6 bases, with 19 bases lying between them. Per the germline V gene, CDR1 is PRHDT and CDR2 is FYEKMQ (reference sequence).

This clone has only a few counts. The CDR3 loop is CASRRDLTDTQYF. In DNA, the CDR3 is TGTGCCAGCAGGCGGGATTTGACAGATACGCAGTATTTT. This rearrangement joins TRBV5-6 to TRBJ2-3, with D perhaps TRBD2 (6 bases). The CDR3 contains 13 residues. V gave up 5 bases and J gave up 3 bases, with 10 bases separating them. Germline V gene lookup returns CDR1 SGHDT and CDR2 YYEEEE.

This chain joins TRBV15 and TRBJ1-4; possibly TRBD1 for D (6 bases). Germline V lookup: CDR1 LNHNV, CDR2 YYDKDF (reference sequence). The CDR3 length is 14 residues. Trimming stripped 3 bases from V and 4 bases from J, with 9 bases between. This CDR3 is CATSSRGFNEKLFF. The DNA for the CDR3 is TGTGCCACCAGCAGCAGGGGATTTAATGAAAAACTGTTTTTT.

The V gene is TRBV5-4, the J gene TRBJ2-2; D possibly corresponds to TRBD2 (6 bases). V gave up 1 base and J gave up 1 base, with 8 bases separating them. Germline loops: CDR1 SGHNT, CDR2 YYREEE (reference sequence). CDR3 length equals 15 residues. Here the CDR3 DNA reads TGTGCCAGCAGCTTGAATAGCGGGAACACCGGGGAGCTGTTTTTT. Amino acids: CASSLNSGNTGELFF.

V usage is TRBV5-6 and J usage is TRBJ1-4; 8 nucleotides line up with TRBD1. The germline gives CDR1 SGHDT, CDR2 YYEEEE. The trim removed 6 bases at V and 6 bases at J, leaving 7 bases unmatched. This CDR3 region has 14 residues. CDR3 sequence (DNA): TGTGCCAGCAACTACAGGGGGGGTGATGAAAAACTGTTTTTT. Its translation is CASNYRGGDEKLFF.

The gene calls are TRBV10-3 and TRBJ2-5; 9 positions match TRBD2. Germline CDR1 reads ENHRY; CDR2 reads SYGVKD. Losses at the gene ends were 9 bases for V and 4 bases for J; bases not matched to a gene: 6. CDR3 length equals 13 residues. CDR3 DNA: TGTGCCATTCAAGCGGGGGGCGGAGAGACCCAGTACTTC. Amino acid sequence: CAIQAGGGETQYF.

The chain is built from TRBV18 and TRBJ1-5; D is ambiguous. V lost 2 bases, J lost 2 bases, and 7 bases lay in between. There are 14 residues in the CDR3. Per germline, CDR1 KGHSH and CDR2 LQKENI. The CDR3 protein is CASSPNTGNQPQHF. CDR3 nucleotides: TGTGCCAGCTCACCAAATACGGGCAATCAGCCCCAGCATTTT.

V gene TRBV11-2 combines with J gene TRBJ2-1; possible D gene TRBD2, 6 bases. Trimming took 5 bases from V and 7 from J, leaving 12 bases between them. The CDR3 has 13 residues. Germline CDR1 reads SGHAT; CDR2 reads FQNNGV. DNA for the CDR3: TGTGCCAGCAGCCCGGGACTTCAAAATGAGCAGTTCTTC. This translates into CASSPGLQNEQFF.

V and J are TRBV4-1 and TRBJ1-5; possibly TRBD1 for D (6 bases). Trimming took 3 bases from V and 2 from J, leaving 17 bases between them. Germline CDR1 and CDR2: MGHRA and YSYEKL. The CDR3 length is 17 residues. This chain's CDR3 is CASSQTSGAQGNQPQHF. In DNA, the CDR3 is TGCGCCAGCAGCCAGACTTCAGGGGCGCAGGGCAATCAGCCCCAGCATTTT.

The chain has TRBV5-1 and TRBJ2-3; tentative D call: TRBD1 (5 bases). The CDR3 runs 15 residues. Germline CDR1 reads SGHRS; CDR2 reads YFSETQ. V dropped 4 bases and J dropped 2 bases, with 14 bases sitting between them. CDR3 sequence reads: CASSEATEDTDTQYF. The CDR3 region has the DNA TGCGCCAGCAGCGAGGCGACAGAAGACACAGATACGCAGTATTTT.

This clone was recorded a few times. As DNA, the CDR3 is TGTGCCAGCACCAGGGTTGGGGCCAACGTCCTGACTTTC. Its translation: CASTRVGANVLTF. V usage is TRBV28 and J usage is TRBJ2-6; perhaps TRBD1 as D (5 bases). This CDR3 spans 13 amino acids. The germline V and J ends were trimmed by 7 bases and 3 bases, with 7 bases remaining between them. Germline loops: CDR1 MDHEN, CDR2 SYDVKM.

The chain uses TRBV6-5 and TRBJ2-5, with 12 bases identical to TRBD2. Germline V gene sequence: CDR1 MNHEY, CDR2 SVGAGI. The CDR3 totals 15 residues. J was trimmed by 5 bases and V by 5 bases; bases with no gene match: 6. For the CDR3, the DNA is TGTGCCAGCAGTACTAGCGGGGGGCGAGGGGAGACCCAGTACTTC. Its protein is CASSTSGGRGETQYF.

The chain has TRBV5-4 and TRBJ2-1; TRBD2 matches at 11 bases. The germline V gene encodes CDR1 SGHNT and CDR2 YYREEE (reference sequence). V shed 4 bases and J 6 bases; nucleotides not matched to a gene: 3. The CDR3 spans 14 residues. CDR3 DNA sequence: TGTGCCAGCAGCATCGGACTAGCGGGCAATGAGCAGTTCTTC. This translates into CASSIGLAGNEQFF.

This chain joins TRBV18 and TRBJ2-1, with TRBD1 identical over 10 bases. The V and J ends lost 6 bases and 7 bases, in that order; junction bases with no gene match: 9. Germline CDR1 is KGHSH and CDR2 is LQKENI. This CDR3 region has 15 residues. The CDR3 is CASSSRGQGFNEQFF. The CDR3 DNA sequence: TGTGCCAGCTCCTCCCGGGGACAGGGGTTTAATGAGCAGTTCTTC.

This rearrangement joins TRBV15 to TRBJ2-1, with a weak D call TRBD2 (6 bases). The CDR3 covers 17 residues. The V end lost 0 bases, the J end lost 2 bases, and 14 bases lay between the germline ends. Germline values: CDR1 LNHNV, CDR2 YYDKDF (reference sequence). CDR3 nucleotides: TGTGCCACCAGCAGAGATAGGTGGAGGGCCACCTACAATGAGCAGTTCTTC. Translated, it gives CATSRDRWRATYNEQFF.

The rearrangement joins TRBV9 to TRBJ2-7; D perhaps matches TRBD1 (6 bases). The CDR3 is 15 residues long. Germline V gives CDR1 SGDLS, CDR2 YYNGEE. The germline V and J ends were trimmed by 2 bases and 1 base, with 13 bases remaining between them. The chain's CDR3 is CASSVSPGESYEQYF. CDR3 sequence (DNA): TGTGCCAGCAGCGTTTCACCAGGGGAATCCTACGAGCAGTACTTC.

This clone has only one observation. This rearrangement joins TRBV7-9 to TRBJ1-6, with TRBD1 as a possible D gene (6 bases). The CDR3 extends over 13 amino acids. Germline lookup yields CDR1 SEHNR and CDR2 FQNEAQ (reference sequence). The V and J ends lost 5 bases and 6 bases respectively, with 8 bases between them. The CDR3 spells CASSQGGNSPLHF. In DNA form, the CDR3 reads TGTGCCAGCAGCCAAGGGGGTAATTCACCCCTCCACTTT.

CDR3 DNA: TGTGCCAGCAGTGTCCCAGGCCCGAACACAGATACGCAGTATTTT. It yields the protein CASSVPGPNTDTQYF. J is TRBJ2-3 and V is TRBV25-1; D remains ambiguous. The length of the CDR3 is 15 residues. V was pared by 4 bases and J by 2 bases, with 13 bases between. The V gene's germline CDR1 is MGHDK and CDR2 SYGVNS.